These 11 T cell receptor beta chains originate from one sample sequenced in a study of T cells in Graves' hyperthyroidism and ophthalmopathy. Amplification yielded TCR beta CDR3 regions, with RNA transcripts as the source. A set of HTBI primers served as the primers for a first-round RT-PCR of the TCR CDR3. Via MiXCR, TCRdb re-called the multiplex PCR reads, giving one row per CDR3 protein. The profile shows some 490,000 distinct CDR3 sequences, approximately 16% of them singletons. The source material was blood. These receptors originate from a woman in her thirties with Graves' ophthalmopathy.

This clonotype was counted a few times. J is TRBJ1-5 and V is TRBV24-1; TRBD1 aligns across 9 bases. V dropped 5 bases and J dropped 4; count of bases not matched to a gene: 14. Germline CDR1 is KGHDR and CDR2 is SFDVKD. The CDR3 sequence is 18 residues long. CDR3 region: CATSASGWGQGPNQPQHF. CDR3 DNA: TGTGCCACCAGTGCCTCTGGGTGGGGACAGGGTCCAAATCAGCCCCAGCATTTT.

A few counts support this clonotype. Here the CDR3 DNA reads TGTGCCAGCAAGACCTCGACGGGGGCGCAGGGCTATGGCTACACCTTC. Translating gives CASKTSTGAQGYGYTF. This chain links TRBV6-2 or TRBV6-3 with TRBJ1-2; possible D gene TRBD1, 6 bases. CDR1 is MNHEY and CDR2 is SVGEGT in the germline V gene. The ends were cut back, 7 bases at V and 4 bases at J, with 22 bases in the middle. The CDR3 has 16 amino acids.

Details on this clonotype: A much larger clone differs by one base, so this may be a read error. The chain has TRBV30 and TRBJ2-1; 7 bases line up with TRBD1. The CDR3 has 14 residues. Germline CDR1 is GTSNPN and CDR2 is SVGIG (reference sequence). With 5 bases clipped from V and 7 bases from J, the junction kept 11 bases outside the gene matches. This CDR3 reads CAWGPWTGRNEQFF. As DNA, the CDR3 is TGTGCCTGGGGTCCCTGGACAGGTAGAAATGAGCAGTTCTTC.

This clonotype has a count of ten or more. The CDR3 sequence is CSKGSGGRSDTQYF. As DNA, the CDR3 is TGCAGTAAGGGCTCCGGCGGGAGGTCAGATACGCAGTATTTT. The V call is TRBV20-1, the J call TRBJ2-3; 8 positions match TRBD2. This CDR3 has 14 residues. Per the germline V gene, CDR1 is DFQATT and CDR2 is SNEGSKA (reference sequence). V was clipped by 8 bases and J by 4 bases; unmatched bases: 11.

This clonotype was observed many times. The chain carries TRBV2 and TRBJ2-5; no clear D. This CDR3 is 10 amino acids long. Germline V gene data show CDR1 as SNHLY and CDR2 as FYNNEI. V was clipped by 8 bases and J by 5 bases, with 6 bases between them. This CDR3 is CASLGETQYF. The DNA of the CDR3 is TGTGCCAGCCTCGGGGAGACCCAGTACTTC.

Regarding this clonotype: A much bigger clone sits one base away, suggesting this may be a read error. The V gene is TRBV12-3 or TRBV12-4, the J gene TRBJ2-7; D is undetermined. The CDR3 covers 12 residues. The CDR3 bases are TGTGTCAGCAGTCTTACACATTACGAGCAGTACTTC. Translating it yields CVSSLTHYEQYF.

At least ten counts were recorded for this clonotype. The chain combines TRBV7-2 with TRBJ2-5; 9 bases align to TRBD1. This CDR3 spans 13 amino acids. With V trimmed by 7 bases and J by 5 bases, 5 bases remained unmatched. The germline CDR1 and CDR2 sequences are SGHTA and FQGNSA. This chain's CDR3 is CASNTGGGETQYF. The CDR3 nucleotides are TGTGCCAGCAACACAGGGGGCGGTGAGACCCAGTACTTC.

This clonotype was found many times. This chain uses TRBV7-8 with TRBJ2-3; no reliable D call. Trimming removed 4 bases from V and 0 bases from J, with 17 bases in between. The CDR3 is made up of 17 amino acids. In germline, CDR1 is SGHVS, CDR2 FQNEAQ. The CDR3 coding sequence is TGTGCCAGCAGCTCCGACCCAGCCAGTACTAGCACAGATACGCAGTATTTT. Its protein is CASSSDPASTSTDTQYF.

This clonotype has a count of ten or more. The chain employs TRBV20-1 and TRBJ2-7; 10 nucleotides align to TRBD2. Germline lookup yields CDR1 DFQATT and CDR2 SNEGSKA (reference sequence). There are 14 residues in the CDR3. V gave up 5 bases and J gave up 0 bases; unmatched junction bases: 4. The CDR3 spells CSALLAGNSYEQYF. The CDR3 nucleotides are TGCAGTGCTCTACTAGCGGGGAACTCCTACGAGCAGTACTTC.

This clonotype came up a few times. The chain recombines TRBV5-1 with TRBJ2-1, with D perhaps TRBD2 (5 bases). Germline V CDR1 and CDR2: SGHRS, YFSETQ. This CDR3 region has 15 residues. The ends were cut back, 4 bases at V and 4 bases at J, with 15 bases in the middle. As DNA, the CDR3 is TGCGCCAGCAGCCTAGCCGGGAACGTATACAATGAGCAGTTCTTC. This translates into CASSLAGNVYNEQFF.

This clonotype came up many times. The genes are TRBV7-2 and TRBJ2-3; D not certain. Germline values: CDR1 SGHTA, CDR2 FQGNSA. Trimming pared 2 bases from V and 6 bases from J, leaving 6 bases between. This CDR3 is 12 amino acids long. CDR3 region: CASSLHEDTQYF. The CDR3 bases are TGTGCCAGCAGCTTACACGAGGATACGCAGTATTTT.